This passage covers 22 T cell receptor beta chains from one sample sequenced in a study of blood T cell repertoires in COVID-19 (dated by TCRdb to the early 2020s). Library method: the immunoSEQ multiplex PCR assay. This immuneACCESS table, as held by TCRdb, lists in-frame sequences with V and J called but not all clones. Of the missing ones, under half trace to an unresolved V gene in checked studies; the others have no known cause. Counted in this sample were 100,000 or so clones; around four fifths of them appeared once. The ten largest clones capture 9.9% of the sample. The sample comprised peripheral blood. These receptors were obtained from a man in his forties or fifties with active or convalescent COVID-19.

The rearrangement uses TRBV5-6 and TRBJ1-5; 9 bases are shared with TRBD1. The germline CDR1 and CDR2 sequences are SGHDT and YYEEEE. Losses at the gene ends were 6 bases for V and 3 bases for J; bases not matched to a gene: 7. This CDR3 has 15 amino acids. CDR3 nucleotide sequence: TGTGCCAGCACCCGTGACAGGGGGATCAATCAGCCCCAGCATTTT. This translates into CASTRDRGINQPQHF. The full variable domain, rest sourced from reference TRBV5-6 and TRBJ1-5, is DAGVTQSPTHLIKTRGQQVTLRCSPKSGHDTVSWYQQALGQGPQFIFQYYEEEERQRGNFPDRFSGHQFPNYSSELNVNALLLGDSALYLCASTRDRGINQPQHFGDGTRLSIL.

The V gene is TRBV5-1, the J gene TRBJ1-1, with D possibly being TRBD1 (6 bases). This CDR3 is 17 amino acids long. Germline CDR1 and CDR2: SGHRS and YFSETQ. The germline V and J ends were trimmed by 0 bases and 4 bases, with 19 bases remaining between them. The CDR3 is CASSLAGPGAGSTEAFF. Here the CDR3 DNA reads TGCGCCAGCAGCTTGGCCGGGCCAGGGGCTGGGAGCACTGAAGCTTTCTTT. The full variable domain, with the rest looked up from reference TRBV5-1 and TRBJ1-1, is KAGVTQTPRYLIKTRGQQVTLSCSPISGHRSVSWYQQTPGQGLQFLFEYFSETQRNKGNFPGRFSGRQFSNSRSEMNVSTLELGDSALYLCASSLAGPGAGSTEAFFGQGTRLTVV.

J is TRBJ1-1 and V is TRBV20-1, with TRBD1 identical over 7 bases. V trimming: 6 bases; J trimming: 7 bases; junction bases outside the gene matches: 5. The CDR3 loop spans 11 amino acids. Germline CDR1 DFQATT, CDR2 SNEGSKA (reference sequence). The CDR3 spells CSAPTGYEAFF. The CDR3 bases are TGCAGTGCGCCGACAGGGTATGAAGCTTTCTTT.

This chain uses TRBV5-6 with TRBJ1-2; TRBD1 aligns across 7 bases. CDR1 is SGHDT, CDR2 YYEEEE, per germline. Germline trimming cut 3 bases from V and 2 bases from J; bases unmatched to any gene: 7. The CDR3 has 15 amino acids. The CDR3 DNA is TGTGCCAGCAGCTCTAAAACAGGGGTGAACTATGGCTACACCTTC. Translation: CASSSKTGVNYGYTF.

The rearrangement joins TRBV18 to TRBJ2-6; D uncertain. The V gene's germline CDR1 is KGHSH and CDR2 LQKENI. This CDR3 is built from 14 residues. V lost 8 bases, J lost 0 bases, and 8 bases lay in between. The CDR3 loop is CASALNSGANVLTF. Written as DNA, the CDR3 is TGTGCCAGCGCGCTCAACTCTGGGGCCAACGTCCTGACTTTC.

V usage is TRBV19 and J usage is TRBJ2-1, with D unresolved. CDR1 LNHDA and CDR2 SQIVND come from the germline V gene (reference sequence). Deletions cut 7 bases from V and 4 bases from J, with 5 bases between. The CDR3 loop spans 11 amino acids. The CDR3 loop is CASMEYNEQFF. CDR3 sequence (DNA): TGTGCCAGTATGGAGTACAATGAGCAGTTCTTC. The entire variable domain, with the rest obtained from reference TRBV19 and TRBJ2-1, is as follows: DGGITQSPKYLFRKEGQNVTLSCEQNLNHDAMYWYRQDPGQGLRLIYYSQIVNDFQKGDIAEGYSVSREKKESFPLTVTSAQKNPTAFYLCASMEYNEQFFGPGTRLTVL.

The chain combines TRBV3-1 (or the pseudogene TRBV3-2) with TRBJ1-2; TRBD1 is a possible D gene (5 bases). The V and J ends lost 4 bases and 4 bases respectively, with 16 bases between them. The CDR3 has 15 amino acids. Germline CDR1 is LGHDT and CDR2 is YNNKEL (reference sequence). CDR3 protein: CASSPSGVPFYGYTF. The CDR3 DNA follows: TGTGCCAGCAGCCCCTCGGGGGTGCCTTTCTATGGCTACACCTTC.

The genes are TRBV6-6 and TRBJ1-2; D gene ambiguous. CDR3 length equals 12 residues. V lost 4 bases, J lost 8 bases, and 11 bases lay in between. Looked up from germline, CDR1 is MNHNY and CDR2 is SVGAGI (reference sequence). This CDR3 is CASSSQAAGYTF. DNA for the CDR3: TGTGCCAGCAGTTCCCAGGCTGCCGGCTACACCTTC.

The CDR3 DNA is TGTGCCAGCACAAAAGGGACTAGCGGCTCCTACGAGCAGTACTTC. Translation gives CASTKGTSGSYEQYF. The rearrangement links TRBV6-5 to TRBJ2-7, with 11 bases identical to TRBD2. The CDR3 consists of 15 residues. The germline gives CDR1 MNHEY, CDR2 SVGAGI. The J segment lost 0 bases and the V segment lost 7 bases, leaving 5 bases of the junction unmatched.

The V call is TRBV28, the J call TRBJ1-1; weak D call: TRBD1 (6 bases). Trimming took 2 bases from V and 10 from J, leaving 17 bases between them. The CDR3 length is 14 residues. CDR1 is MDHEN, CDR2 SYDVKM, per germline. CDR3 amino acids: CASSLSAGARGAFF. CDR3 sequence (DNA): TGTGCCAGCAGTTTAAGCGCAGGGGCGCGCGGAGCTTTCTTT.

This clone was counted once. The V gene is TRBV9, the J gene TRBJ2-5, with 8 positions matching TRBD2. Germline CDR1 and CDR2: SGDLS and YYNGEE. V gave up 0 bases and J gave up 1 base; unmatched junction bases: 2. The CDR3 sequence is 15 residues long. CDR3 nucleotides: TGTGCCAGCAGCGTAGCCCTAGCGGGCCAAGAGACCCAGTACTTC. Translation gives CASSVALAGQETQYF. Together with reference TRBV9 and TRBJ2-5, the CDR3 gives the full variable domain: DSGVTQTPKHLITATGQRVTLRCSPRSGDLSVYWYQQSLDQGLQFLIQYYNGEERAKGNILERFSAQQFPDLHSELNLSSLELGDSALYFCASSVALAGQETQYFGPGTRLLVL.

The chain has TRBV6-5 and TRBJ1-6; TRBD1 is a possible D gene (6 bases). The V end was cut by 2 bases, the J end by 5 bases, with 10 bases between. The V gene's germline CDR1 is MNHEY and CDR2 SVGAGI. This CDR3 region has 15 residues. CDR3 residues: CASSYRQEDNSPLHF. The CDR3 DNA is TGTGCCAGCAGTTACCGACAGGAGGATAATTCACCCCTCCACTTT.

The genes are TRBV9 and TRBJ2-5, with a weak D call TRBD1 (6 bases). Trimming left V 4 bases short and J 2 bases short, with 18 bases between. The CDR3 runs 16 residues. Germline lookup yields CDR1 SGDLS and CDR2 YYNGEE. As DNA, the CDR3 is TGTGCCAGCAGCCCCCAAGGACAGAAAGTTCAAGAGACCCAGTACTTC. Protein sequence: CASSPQGQKVQETQYF.

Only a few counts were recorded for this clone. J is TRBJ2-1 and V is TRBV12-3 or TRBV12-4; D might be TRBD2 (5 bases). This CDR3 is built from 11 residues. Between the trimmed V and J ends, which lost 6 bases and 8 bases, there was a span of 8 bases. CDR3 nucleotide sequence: TGTGCCAGCAGCTCGAGGGATGAGCAGTTCTTC. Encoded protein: CASSSRDEQFF.

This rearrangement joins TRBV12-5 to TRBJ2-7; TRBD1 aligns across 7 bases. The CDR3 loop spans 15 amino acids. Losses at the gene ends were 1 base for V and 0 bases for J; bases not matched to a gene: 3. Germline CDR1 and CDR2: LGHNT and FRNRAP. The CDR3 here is CASGLAAGGSYEQYF. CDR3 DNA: TGTGCTAGTGGTTTGGCGGCAGGGGGCTCCTACGAGCAGTACTTC.

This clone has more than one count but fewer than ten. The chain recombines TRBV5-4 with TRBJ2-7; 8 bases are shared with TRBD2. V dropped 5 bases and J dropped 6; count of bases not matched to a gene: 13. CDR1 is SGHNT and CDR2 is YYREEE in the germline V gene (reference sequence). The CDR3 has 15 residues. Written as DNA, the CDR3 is TGTGCCAGCAGTTATACGGGACTAGTATATGGCGAGCAGTACTTC. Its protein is CASSYTGLVYGEQYF.

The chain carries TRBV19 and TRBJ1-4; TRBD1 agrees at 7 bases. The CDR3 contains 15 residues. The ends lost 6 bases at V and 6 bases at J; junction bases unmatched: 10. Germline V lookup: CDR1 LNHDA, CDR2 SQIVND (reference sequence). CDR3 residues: CASSSTGRIDEKLFF. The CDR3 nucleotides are TGTGCCAGTAGCTCGACAGGGCGTATCGATGAAAAACTGTTTTTT.

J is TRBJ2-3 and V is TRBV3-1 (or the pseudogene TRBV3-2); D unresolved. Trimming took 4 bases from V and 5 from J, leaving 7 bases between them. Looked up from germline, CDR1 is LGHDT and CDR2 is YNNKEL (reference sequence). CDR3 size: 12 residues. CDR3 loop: CASSPYLDTQYF. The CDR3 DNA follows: TGTGCCAGCAGCCCCTATTTAGATACGCAGTATTTT.

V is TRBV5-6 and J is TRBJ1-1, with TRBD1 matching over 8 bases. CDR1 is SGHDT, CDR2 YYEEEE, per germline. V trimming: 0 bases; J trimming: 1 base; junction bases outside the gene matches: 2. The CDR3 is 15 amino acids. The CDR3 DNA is TGTGCCAGCAGCTTGGGCAGGGGGCGGAACACTGAAGCTTTCTTT. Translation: CASSLGRGRNTEAFF.

CDR3 bases: TGTGCCAGCAGCCGGGGGGGTGATGAGCAGTTCTTC. It encodes CASSRGGDEQFF. The V gene is TRBV7-3, the J gene TRBJ2-1; TRBD2 matches 8 bases. J gave up 8 bases and V 5 bases, and 2 bases lay outside the gene matches. There are 12 residues in the CDR3. Germline V CDR1 and CDR2: SGHTA, FQGTGA.

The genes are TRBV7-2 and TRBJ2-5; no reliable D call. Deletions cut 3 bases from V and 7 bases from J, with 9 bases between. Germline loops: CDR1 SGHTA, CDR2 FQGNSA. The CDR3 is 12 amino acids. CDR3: CASSLKTGTQYF. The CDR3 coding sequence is TGTGCCAGCAGCTTGAAAACGGGGACCCAGTACTTC.

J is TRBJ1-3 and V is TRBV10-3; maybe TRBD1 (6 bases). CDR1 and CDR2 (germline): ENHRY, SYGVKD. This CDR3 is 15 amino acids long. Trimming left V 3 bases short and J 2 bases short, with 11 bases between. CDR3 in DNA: TGTGCCATCAGTGAACCAGGGGTTACTGGAAACACCATATATTTT. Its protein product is CAISEPGVTGNTIYF.